The 21 T cell receptor beta chains below all came from one sample that was sequenced in a study of T cells in Graves' hyperthyroidism and ophthalmopathy. From RNA transcripts, TCR beta CDR3 regions were amplified. The HTBI primer set drove a first-round RT-PCR of the TCR CDR3. TCRdb ran MiXCR on the multiplex PCR reads and lists one entry per CDR3 protein. Of under 700,000 distinct CDR3 sequences in the sample, around 45% were seen once. The sequencing input was peripheral blood or thyroid tissue (not recorded which). The source is a woman aged 18-30 years with Graves' hyperthyroidism.

The rearrangement links TRBV10-3 to TRBJ2-5; 9 bases match TRBD1. Germline lookup yields CDR1 ENHRY and CDR2 SYGVKD. V was clipped by 11 bases and J by 1 base; unmatched bases: 11. This CDR3 spans 15 amino acids. The CDR3 sequence: CASMEPGQGQETQYF. CDR3 coding DNA: TGTGCCTCCATGGAACCGGGACAGGGCCAAGAGACCCAGTACTTC.

The genes are TRBV20-1 and TRBJ1-5; TRBD1 aligns across 8 bases. Trimming at V came to 6 bases and at J to 1 base, leaving 8 bases not matched to a gene. The CDR3 contains 15 residues. Per germline, CDR1 DFQATT and CDR2 SNEGSKA (reference sequence). The CDR3 DNA reads TGCAGTGCCATAGGACAGGGAACAAGCAATCAGCCCCAGCATTTT. It yields the protein CSAIGQGTSNQPQHF.

This clonotype occurred many times. The V gene is TRBV29-1, the J gene TRBJ2-7; 10 bases fit TRBD1. CDR3 length: 13 amino acids. V lost 7 bases, J lost 4 bases, and 7 bases stayed unmatched. CDR1 SQVTM and CDR2 ANQGSEA come from the germline V gene. The CDR3 nucleotides are TGCAGCGCCGAGTCGGGACAGGGGTACGAGCAGTACTTC. Translated: CSAESGQGYEQYF.

As to this clonotype: A read error is possible here, since a much larger clone lies one base away. This chain uses TRBV25-1 with TRBJ1-6; maybe TRBD1 (5 bases). CDR3 size: 16 residues. The V end was cut by 3 bases, the J end by 5 bases, with 14 bases between. Per the germline V gene, CDR1 is MGHDK and CDR2 is SYGVNS. CDR3 coding DNA: TGTGCCAGCAGTGAGGATTGGGCAGGGCATAATTCACCCCTCCACTTT. Its protein is CASSEDWAGHNSPLHF.

V is TRBV2 and J is TRBJ1-2; D uncertain. The CDR3 has 13 amino acids. V lost 5 bases and J lost 5, with 12 bases in between. From germline, CDR1 is SNHLY and CDR2 FYNNEI. The chain's CDR3 is CASSLLQNYGYTF. The CDR3 region has the DNA TGTGCCAGCAGTTTACTACAGAATTATGGCTACACCTTC.

This chain uses TRBV7-3 with TRBJ1-4; D remains ambiguous. Germline assignment: CDR1 SGHTA and CDR2 FQGTGA. V shed 2 bases and J shed 7 bases, with 5 bases lying between them. CDR3 length: 12 amino acids. The CDR3 DNA is TGTGCCAGCAGCTTAGATACTGAAAAACTGTTTTTT. This encodes CASSLDTEKLFF.

This chain uses TRBV7-2 with TRBJ1-2, with TRBD1 as a possible D gene (6 bases). Deletions cut 5 bases from V and 4 bases from J, with 11 bases between. CDR3 length: 13 amino acids. Per germline, CDR1 SGHTA and CDR2 FQGNSA. CDR3 in amino acids: CASSKQGSYGYTF. DNA for the CDR3: TGTGCCAGCAGCAAACAGGGTTCCTATGGCTACACCTTC.

Turning to this clonotype: A much more abundant neighbour one base away suggests this may be a read error. The gene calls are TRBV10-2 and TRBJ1-5; D not certain. This CDR3 is 12 amino acids long. Germline assignment: CDR1 WSHSY and CDR2 SAAADI. V was pared by 4 bases and J by 7 bases, with 8 bases between. For the CDR3, the DNA is TGCGCCAGCAGTGTGGATTGGCAGCCCCAGCATTTT. The encoded protein is CASSVDWQPQHF.

In this sample, this clonotype turned up many times. The chain combines TRBV7-2 with TRBJ1-1; D gene uncertain. Trimming shortened V by 5 bases and J by 1 base, and 14 bases separated the two germline ends. The CDR3 is 15 amino acids. Germline CDR1 and CDR2: SGHTA and FQGNSA. The CDR3 DNA reads as TGTGCCAGCAGCACCCAGGACGGACGGAACACTGAAGCTTTCTTT. It is translated as CASSTQDGRNTEAFF.

V is TRBV2 and J is TRBJ2-2, with a tentative D call TRBD1 (5 bases). This CDR3 region has 16 residues. Germline V gives CDR1 SNHLY, CDR2 FYNNEI. V gave up 3 bases and J gave up 7 bases, with 18 bases separating them. CDR3 DNA sequence: TGTGCCAGCAGTGACTCCTATCTTGGGGCTGGCGGGGAGCTGTTTTTT. This encodes CASSDSYLGAGGELFF.

This clonotype occurred many times. This chain connects TRBV24-1 to TRBJ2-5, with 9 bases lining up with TRBD1. Per the germline V gene, CDR1 is KGHDR and CDR2 is SFDVKD. The V segment lost 4 bases and the J segment 4 bases; nucleotides outside the gene matches: 6. This CDR3 is built from 15 residues. The CDR3 spells CATSDSTGGGETQYF. In nucleotides, the CDR3 is TGTGCCACCAGTGACTCTACAGGGGGCGGAGAGACCCAGTACTTC.

The chain is built from TRBV7-6 and TRBJ1-1; 8 positions agree with TRBD1. Germline lookup yields CDR1 SGHVS and CDR2 FNYEAQ. The CDR3 is 16 amino acids. Germline trimming cut 2 bases from V and 4 bases from J; bases unmatched to any gene: 9. CDR3: CASSLRAGGAGTEAFF. DNA of the CDR3: TGTGCCAGCAGCTTAAGGGCAGGGGGCGCCGGCACTGAAGCTTTCTTT.

This clonotype was observed a few times. The chain links TRBV7-6 to TRBJ2-5; D is uncertain. Trimming pared 4 bases from V and 1 base from J, leaving 10 bases between. The CDR3 runs 14 residues. Germline CDR1 and CDR2: SGHVS and FNYEAQ. Here the CDR3 DNA reads TGTGCCAGCAGCTCTTCCCCGGTCCAAGAGACCCAGTACTTC. Its protein product is CASSSSPVQETQYF.

As concerns this clonotype: Possible read error: a much larger clone is one base away. The rearrangement uses TRBV10-3 and TRBJ1-1, with unresolved D. Trimming took 5 bases from V and 4 from J, leaving 17 bases between them. This CDR3 spans 15 amino acids. The V gene's germline CDR1 is ENHRY and CDR2 SYGVKD. This chain's CDR3 is CAISPSNARLTEAFF. DNA of the CDR3: TGTGCCATCAGTCCCTCGAATGCTCGTCTCACTGAAGCTTTCTTT.

V gene TRBV25-1 combines with J gene TRBJ1-2; 9 bases map to TRBD1. The germline V gene encodes CDR1 MGHDK and CDR2 SYGVNS. The V segment lost 9 bases and the J segment 6 bases; nucleotides outside the gene matches: 11. The CDR3 runs to 14 residues. CDR3 coding DNA: TGTGCCAGTAGTATCGGGACAGGGACAAATGGCTACACCTTC. Residues: CASSIGTGTNGYTF.

V is TRBV25-1 and J is TRBJ2-2; 8 nucleotides align to TRBD1. Germline-derived CDR1 and CDR2 are MGHDK and SYGVNS. CDR3 length equals 15 residues. V was clipped by 4 bases and J by 5 bases; unmatched bases: 6. CDR3 residues: CASSAQGARTGELFF. The CDR3 nucleotides are TGTGCCAGCAGTGCCCAGGGGGCGCGAACCGGGGAGCTGTTTTTT.

Concerning this clonotype itself: The junction departs from the called germline gene at one end, perhaps through a read error. The chain carries TRBV6-5 and TRBJ1-5; TRBD1 agrees at 12 bases. The CDR3 has 16 amino acids. Germline V CDR1 and CDR2: MNHEY, SVGAGI. The CDR3 DNA sequence: TGTGCCATCAGTTCCTCGGGACAGGGGGCAGGTCAGCCCCAGCATTTT. Protein: CAISSSGQGAGQPQHF.

The genes are TRBV7-2 and TRBJ2-3; TRBD2 aligns across 12 bases. This CDR3 contains 16 residues. Germline loops: CDR1 SGHTA, CDR2 FQGNSA. The V and J ends lost 4 bases and 3 bases, in that order; junction bases with no gene match: 5. The DNA of the CDR3 is TGTGCCAGCAGCTCTACTAGCGGGAGGTGGACAGATACGCAGTATTTT. The encoded protein is CASSSTSGRWTDTQYF.

About this clonotype: One junction end does not reproduce the germline sequence, and a read error may be involved. This chain uses TRBV10-3 with TRBJ1-6; D gene unclear. CDR3 length: 17 amino acids. CDR1 and CDR2 (germline): ENHRY, SYGVKD. This chain's CDR3 is CASSESTGHPRDSPLHF. The DNA of the CDR3 is TGTGCCAGCAGTGAGTCGACGGGCCACCCTAGGGATTCACCCCTCCACTTT.

Remarks on this clonotype: Given the absence of the conserved phenylalanine or tryptophan at the CDR3 end, a read error is likely. It is unclear where the CDR3 begins or ends on the DNA, so no DNA is shown, and the CDR3 is as TCRdb lists it. This chain joins TRBV15 and TRBJ2-6. The CDR3 sequence runs 9 residues, both termini included. Germline V gives CDR1 LNHNV, CDR2 YYDKDF (reference sequence). This CDR3 reads CATSRAGTS.

Remarks on this clonotype: A much more abundant neighbour one base away suggests this may be a read error. CDR3: CSVGAQTYEQYF. The CDR3 coding sequence is TGCAGCGTCGGGGCACAAACCTACGAGCAGTACTTC. The V gene is TRBV29-1, the J gene TRBJ2-7; D is perhaps TRBD1 or TRBD2 (5 bases each). This CDR3 is 12 amino acids long. Germline lookup yields CDR1 SQVTM and CDR2 ANQGSEA. The V end lost 6 bases, the J end lost 2 bases, and 11 bases lay between the germline ends.